A selection of T cell receptor beta chains follows, all from one sample in a study of T cell repertoires in cytomegalovirus infection. TCRdb analysed the reads with MiXCR anew, one entry per CDR3 protein. The sample lists about 180,000 distinct CDR3 sequences; approximately 21% were seen once. Their recognized antigens are unknown. The sample was CD8+ T cells from cultured PBMCs, taken from culture after CMV antigen stimulation. These TCRs come from a human donor in good health (CMV status not recorded). Some clones in this sample may be carry-over from other donors' samples. Both conserved end residues are part of each CDR3. D genes are given only for firm matches.

d_call	v_call	cdr3_aa
-	TRBV15	CATSRVGTDGYTF
-	TRBV15	CATSRAGGSNQPQHF
-	TRBV11-2	CASSLRDYYEQYF
TRBD2	TRBV5-8	CASSRTSGGGEQFF
-	TRBV6-2/TRBV6-3	CASKAGQPNTEAFF
-	TRBV6-5	CASSLGTGRKNSPLHF
-	TRBV2	CASYPGLFNQPQHF
-	TRBV24-1	CATSAGSSYNSPLHF
TRBD1	TRBV25-1	CASSGTATDTQYF
TRBD2	TRBV7-8	CASSSRGSGGSSDTQYF
-	TRBV29-1	CSVAGNYGYTF
-	TRBV5-6	CASSLNRNSNYGYTF
TRBD1	TRBV6-5	CASSNDGTEYNSPLHF
TRBD1	TRBV7-2	CASSPRDRTVAGELFF
-	TRBV5-1	CASSLGSSRETQYF
-	TRBV6-5	CASSYSVAGSDTEAFF